These T cell receptor beta chains were read from a single sample in a study of T cells after yellow fever vaccination. TCRdb independently ran MiXCR on the 5' RACE reads; one entry per CDR3 protein. The top ten hold approximately 25% of the sample, which has over 250,000 distinct CDR3 sequences, about 4% seen once. This specimen was PBMCs, taken 5 days after the yellow fever booster vaccination. The receptors come from a man aged 18 to 30 who received the YFV17D yellow fever vaccine. The CDR3 runs from the conserved cysteine through the conserved F or W. A D gene is named only where the DNA matches it firmly. Part of the rows lack a size; the others show once, few, many or a class for expanded clones.

NA	TRBV21-1	NA	TRBJ2-3	CASSPVAVGAQYF	NA
TRBD1	TRBV9	few	TRBJ1-1	CASSGRTGRTTEAFF	TGTGCCAGCAGCGGTCGGACAGGGAGAACGACTGAAGCTTTCTTT
NA	TRBV9	few	TRBJ1-4	CASSVDGGRREKLFF	TGTGCCAGCAGCGTAGACGGGGGACGAAGAGAAAAACTGTTTTTT
NA	TRBV21-1	few	TRBJ1-5	CASSSRQGASNQPQHF	TGTGCCAGCAGCTCCCGACAGGGGGCAAGCAATCAGCCCCAGCATTTT
NA	TRBV6-6	many	TRBJ1-2	CASSYAGLTSRTF	TGTGCCAGCAGTTACGCGGGACTGACGAGTCGCACCTTC
TRBD1	TRBV11-2	NA	TRBJ1-2	CASSPGTGGGYGYTF	TGTGCCAGCAGCCCGGGGACAGGGGGCGGCTATGGCTACACCTTC
NA	TRBV4-2	NA	TRBJ2-2	CASSQDYRDTGELFF	TGTGCCAGCAGCCAAGATTATCGGGACACCGGGGAGCTGTTTTTT
NA	TRBV7-2	NA	TRBJ2-7	CAPPPLCRRYEQYF	TGTGCCCCGCCCCCCCTCTGCCGGCGTTACGAGCAGTACTTC
NA	TRBV12-3/TRBV12-4	few	TRBJ2-5	CASSSRDQPPGTQYF	TGTGCCAGCAGTTCCCGGGACCAACCTCCGGGGACCCAGTACTTC
TRBD1	TRBV20-1	NA	TRBJ1-1	CSARPDRGVTEAFF	TGCAGTGCTAGACCCGACAGGGGTGTCACTGAAGCTTTCTTT
NA	TRBV5-1	many	TRBJ1-5	CASSLEATGQPQHF	TGCGCCAGCAGCTTGGAGGCGACGGGACAGCCCCAGCATTTT
NA	TRBV11-2	few	TRBJ2-1	CASSLMGAYNEQFF	TGTGCCAGCAGCTTAATGGGGGCTTACAATGAGCAGTTCTTC
TRBD1	TRBV10-3	many	TRBJ1-6	CAISAADRGSPLHF	TGTGCCATCAGTGCCGCGGACAGGGGGTCACCCCTCCACTTT
TRBD2	TRBV7-7	NA	TRBJ2-3	CASSLRPTSGTDTQYF	TGTGCTAGCAGCCTTCGGCCGACTAGCGGCACAGATACGCAGTATTTT
NA	TRBV28	NA	TRBJ1-2	CASSSSVSYGYTF	TGTGCCAGCAGTTCTTCAGTTAGCTATGGCTACACCTTC
NA	TRBV24-1	few	TRBJ2-3	CATSLGLTDTQYF	TGTGCCACTTCCCTGGGGCTCACAGATACGCAGTATTTT
NA	TRBV20-1	many	TRBJ2-1	CSMISVGGAGEQFF	TGCAGTATGATTAGCGTGGGGGGGGCAGGTGAGCAGTTCTTC
NA	TRBV20-1	many	TRBJ1-5	CSAPEYSNQPQHF	TGCAGTGCTCCAGAGTATAGCAATCAGCCCCAGCATTTT
NA	TRBV20-1	few	TRBJ2-1	CSAEGIDEQFF	TGCAGTGCTGAGGGGATCGATGAGCAGTTCTTC
NA	TRBV5-1	few	TRBJ2-5	CASSFGIHTRHETQYF	TGCGCCAGCAGCTTCGGGATTCACACCAGACATGAGACCCAGTACTTC
NA	TRBV15	many	TRBJ2-2	CATSRDPLSDTGELFF	TGTGCCACCAGCAGAGATCCACTTTCCGACACCGGGGAGCTGTTTTTT
TRBD1	TRBV10-3	few	TRBJ1-3	CAISVTGQSSGNTIYF	TGTGCCATCAGTGTAACGGGACAGTCCTCTGGAAACACCATATATTTT
TRBD1	TRBV4-1	many	TRBJ2-7	CASSQVLVPTGTYEQYF	TGCGCCAGCAGCCAAGTCCTTGTTCCGACAGGGACCTACGAGCAGTACTTC
NA	TRBV4-3	many	TRBJ1-1	CASSQDSGVGTEAFF	TGCGCCAGCAGCCAAGATAGCGGGGTGGGGACTGAAGCTTTCTTT
NA	TRBV10-3	NA	TRBJ2-2	CAISDTGSNTGELFF	TGTGCCATCAGTGACACCGGGTCGAACACCGGGGAGCTGTTTTTT
NA	TRBV12-3/TRBV12-4	few	TRBJ1-2	CASIFEGGAGYTF	TGTGCCAGCATCTTCGAAGGAGGGGCTGGCTACACCTTC
NA	TRBV5-4	NA	TRBJ2-1	CATRPASYNEQFF	TGTGCCACCCGCCCTGCCTCCTACAATGAGCAGTTCTTC
NA	TRBV12-3/TRBV12-4	many	TRBJ1-5	CASSFIGGEQPQHF	TGTGCCAGCAGCTTCATCGGGGGTGAGCAGCCCCAGCATTTT